The source of this TCR beta chain is a study of blood T cell repertoires in COVID-19. The CDR3 runs 15 residues. V lost 1 base and J 8 bases, leaving 16 bases between the germline ends. CDR1 and CDR2 from the germline V gene are SGHTS and YDEGEE. In the original workflow: For nucleated cells, counts were estimated from reference gene primer amplification. Profiled with immunoSEQ multiplex PCR; TCRdb holds only in-frame clones, not every one. The V and J calls and clone size come from that table; D and trimming were worked out from the DNA. The sample lists 150,000 to 180,000 clones; roughly four fifths were seen once.

The origin of this receptor is a man older than 75 with acute or convalescent COVID-19. Material for sequencing was peripheral blood. V and J are TRBV5-8 and TRBJ2-1; tentative D call: TRBD1 (5 bases). The CDR3 coding sequence is TGTGCCAGCAGCTTGCGGACACATTTCGGCGATGAGCAGTTCTTC. As protein: CASSLRTHFGDEQFF.